This is a list of T cell receptor beta chains from one sample in a study of T cell responses to AZD1222 COVID-19 vaccine. Sequenced by immunoSEQ multiplex PCR; TCRdb stores in-frame clones only, minus some. The sample yields around 80,000 clones, 83% seen once. The source material was peripheral blood, sampled 28 days after the second AZD1222 dose. All receptors come from an adult who received the AZD1222 COVID-19 vaccine. CDR3s include the opening cysteine and the closing phenylalanine or tryptophan. The D gene is left open where the match is weak. Not every row has a clone size; where given, it reads once, few, many or a size class.

abundance: .
d_gene: TRBD1
j_gene: TRBJ2-7
v_gene: TRBV19
len: 16
CDR3nt: TGTGCCAGTAGTCTACGGGACAGTCCGGCATCCTACGAGCAGTACTTC
CDR3aa: CASSLRDSPASYEQYF

abundance: .
d_gene: .
j_gene: TRBJ1-2
v_gene: TRBV4-1
len: 13
CDR3nt: TGCGCCAGCAGCCAAGATCGGAGGGTGGGCTACACCTTC
CDR3aa: CASSQDRRVGYTF

abundance: .
d_gene: .
j_gene: TRBJ2-5
v_gene: TRBV5-5
len: 13
CDR3nt: TGTGCCAGCAGCTTGGGACCTATGGAGACCCAGTACTTC
CDR3aa: CASSLGPMETQYF

abundance: .
d_gene: TRBD1
j_gene: TRBJ1-1
v_gene: TRBV7-2
len: 14
CDR3nt: TGTGCCAGCAGCTCCGGACAGGGGGCGACTGAAGCTTTCTTT
CDR3aa: CASSSGQGATEAFF

abundance: .
d_gene: .
j_gene: TRBJ2-5
v_gene: TRBV19
len: 16
CDR3nt: TGTGCCAGTAGTATAGGAGGAACGCGGGGCCAAGAGACCCAGTACTTC
CDR3aa: CASSIGGTRGQETQYF

abundance: .
d_gene: .
j_gene: TRBJ2-2
v_gene: TRBV5-6
len: 15
CDR3nt: TGTGCCAGCAGCTTGGCCGTCAGCCTGGCCGGGGAGCTGTTTTTT
CDR3aa: CASSLAVSLAGELFF

abundance: few
d_gene: .
j_gene: TRBJ1-6
v_gene: TRBV15
len: 13
CDR3nt: TGTGCCACCAGCAGTAGGACTGACTCACCCCTCCACTTT
CDR3aa: CATSSRTDSPLHF

abundance: .
d_gene: .
j_gene: TRBJ2-5
v_gene: TRBV6-5
len: 11
CDR3nt: TGTGCCAGCAGTTACGGTGAGACCCAGTACTTC
CDR3aa: CASSYGETQYF

abundance: few
d_gene: .
j_gene: TRBJ1-3
v_gene: TRBV18
len: 19
CDR3nt: TGTGCCAGCTCACCACTCCGGGGGGAAAGTGGCAGTACTGGAAACACCATATATTTT
CDR3aa: CASSPLRGESGSTGNTIYF

abundance: .
d_gene: .
j_gene: TRBJ1-1
v_gene: TRBV7-9
len: 16
CDR3nt: TGTGCCAGCAGCTCCATCATCGCAGGGGTAGACACTGAAGCTTTCTTT
CDR3aa: CASSSIIAGVDTEAFF

abundance: .
d_gene: .
j_gene: TRBJ2-1
v_gene: TRBV19
len: 12
CDR3nt: TGTGCCAGTCGTTTCTTCGACAATGAGCAGTTCTTC
CDR3aa: CASRFFDNEQFF

abundance: .
d_gene: TRBD2
j_gene: TRBJ2-1
v_gene: TRBV6-4
len: 17
CDR3nt: TGTGCCAGCAGTGACTCAGGGACTAGCGGGCATGTCGATGAGCAGTTCTTC
CDR3aa: CASSDSGTSGHVDEQFF

abundance: .
d_gene: .
j_gene: TRBJ2-5
v_gene: TRBV19
len: 14
CDR3nt: TGTGCCAGTAGTATCAAACGGGAGCAAGAGACCCAGTACTTC
CDR3aa: CASSIKREQETQYF

abundance: .
d_gene: .
j_gene: TRBJ2-1
v_gene: TRBV19
len: 15
CDR3nt: TGTGCCAGTAGGTATCGGGGGACCTCCTACAATGAGCAGTTCTTC
CDR3aa: CASRYRGTSYNEQFF

abundance: .
d_gene: .
j_gene: TRBJ2-3
v_gene: TRBV29-1
len: 14
CDR3nt: TGCAGCGTTGGTGGGGGCGCAGGATCAGATACGCAGTATTTT
CDR3aa: CSVGGGAGSDTQYF

abundance: once
d_gene: .
j_gene: TRBJ2-7
v_gene: TRBV7-8
len: 13
CDR3nt: TGTGCCAGCAGCGGGGGGAGCTCCTACGAGCAGTACTTC
CDR3aa: CASSGGSSYEQYF

abundance: .
d_gene: .
j_gene: TRBJ1-3
v_gene: TRBV2
len: 14
CDR3nt: TGTGCCAGCATAGCTGGGAGCTCTGGAAACACCATATATTTT
CDR3aa: CASIAGSSGNTIYF

abundance: .
d_gene: TRBD2
j_gene: TRBJ2-7
v_gene: TRBV3-1/TRBV3-2
len: 15
CDR3nt: TGTGCCAGCAGCCGAGGACTAGCGGGGACCTACGAGCAGTACTTC
CDR3aa: CASSRGLAGTYEQYF

abundance: .
d_gene: .
j_gene: TRBJ2-5
v_gene: TRBV19
len: 13
CDR3nt: TGTGCCAGTAGTATAGAGGGGCGTGAGACCCAGTACTTC
CDR3aa: CASSIEGRETQYF

abundance: .
d_gene: .
j_gene: TRBJ1-1
v_gene: TRBV19
len: 12
CDR3nt: TGTGCCAGCACAGGCCGGGACACTGAAGCTTTCTTT
CDR3aa: CASTGRDTEAFF

abundance: .
d_gene: .
j_gene: TRBJ2-3
v_gene: TRBV27
len: 15
CDR3nt: TGTGCCAGCAGTTTAGGGGTCACAGGCCCAGATACGCAGTATTTT
CDR3aa: CASSLGVTGPDTQYF

abundance: .
d_gene: TRBD2
j_gene: TRBJ2-3
v_gene: TRBV19
len: 16
CDR3nt: TGTGCCAGTAGTGTCACTAGCGGGGGGAACTCAGATACGCAGTATTTT
CDR3aa: CASSVTSGGNSDTQYF

abundance: .
d_gene: TRBD1
j_gene: TRBJ1-6
v_gene: TRBV4-2
len: 14
CDR3nt: TGTGCCAGCAGCCAGGGGACAGTATATTCACCCCTCCACTTT
CDR3aa: CASSQGTVYSPLHF

abundance: .
d_gene: .
j_gene: TRBJ1-1
v_gene: TRBV27
len: 15
CDR3nt: TGTGCCAGCAGTTTATATCAGGGTTTGAACACTGAAGCTTTCTTT
CDR3aa: CASSLYQGLNTEAFF

abundance: .
d_gene: TRBD1
j_gene: TRBJ2-2
v_gene: TRBV5-1
len: 17
CDR3nt: TGCGCCAGCAGCTTGGAGCGTCCGGGACAGGGGGCCGGGGAGCTGTTTTTT
CDR3aa: CASSLERPGQGAGELFF

abundance: .
d_gene: .
j_gene: TRBJ1-2
v_gene: TRBV5-4
len: 14
CDR3nt: TGTGCCAGCAGCTTGGTCGGCGGAAACTATGGCTACACCTTC
CDR3aa: CASSLVGGNYGYTF

abundance: .
d_gene: .
j_gene: TRBJ1-2
v_gene: TRBV2
len: 12
CDR3nt: TGTGCCAGCAGTGAAACAGACTATGGCTACACCTTC
CDR3aa: CASSETDYGYTF

abundance: .
d_gene: .
j_gene: TRBJ2-6
v_gene: TRBV11-2
len: 15
CDR3nt: TGTGCCAGCAGCTTCGACCCGTCTGGGGCCAACGTCCTGACTTTC
CDR3aa: CASSFDPSGANVLTF

abundance: .
d_gene: .
j_gene: TRBJ2-2
v_gene: TRBV7-8
len: 16
CDR3nt: TGTGCCAGCATAGGACGGGGAACTCCGAACACCGGGGAGCTGTTTTTT
CDR3aa: CASIGRGTPNTGELFF

abundance: .
d_gene: TRBD2
j_gene: TRBJ2-1
v_gene: TRBV29-1
len: 11
CDR3nt: TGCAGCGTTGCGGGGGGTAATGAGCAGTTCTTC
CDR3aa: CSVAGGNEQFF

abundance: .
d_gene: .
j_gene: TRBJ1-1
v_gene: TRBV7-2
len: 14
CDR3nt: TGTGCCAGCAGAGTCGACGGGCGGCCCACTGAAGCTTTCTTT
CDR3aa: CASRVDGRPTEAFF

abundance: .
d_gene: TRBD1
j_gene: TRBJ2-5
v_gene: TRBV7-9
len: 14
CDR3nt: TGTGCCAGCAGCCACGGATCCAGGGGGGAGACCCAGTACTTC
CDR3aa: CASSHGSRGETQYF

abundance: .
d_gene: .
j_gene: TRBJ1-2
v_gene: TRBV27
len: 13
CDR3nt: TGTGCCACCAAACGCGGGGGAGACTATGGCTACACCTTC
CDR3aa: CATKRGGDYGYTF

abundance: .
d_gene: TRBD1
j_gene: TRBJ1-5
v_gene: TRBV11-2
len: 18
CDR3nt: TGTGCCAGCAGCCCCTACCCGGGACAGGGGGATAGCAATCAGCCCCAGCATTTT
CDR3aa: CASSPYPGQGDSNQPQHF

abundance: .
d_gene: .
j_gene: TRBJ1-2
v_gene: TRBV12-5
len: 15
CDR3nt: TGTGCTAGTGGTTTGGGGGCTTCGGATAACTATGGCTACACCTTC
CDR3aa: CASGLGASDNYGYTF

abundance: few
d_gene: TRBD1
j_gene: TRBJ1-1
v_gene: TRBV30
len: 14
CDR3nt: TGTGCCTGGAGTGCGGACAGGGGCAACACTGAAGCTTTCTTT
CDR3aa: CAWSADRGNTEAFF

abundance: .
d_gene: .
j_gene: TRBJ2-2
v_gene: TRBV6-5
len: 13
CDR3nt: TGTGCCAGCAGTAGGGCAGACCCCGGGGAGCTGTTTTTT
CDR3aa: CASSRADPGELFF

abundance: .
d_gene: .
j_gene: TRBJ2-1
v_gene: TRBV19
len: 16
CDR3nt: TGTGCCAGTAGTAACCCACCCCCACACTCCTACAATGAGCAGTTCTTC
CDR3aa: CASSNPPPHSYNEQFF

abundance: once
d_gene: TRBD2
j_gene: TRBJ2-3
v_gene: TRBV10-3
len: 16
CDR3nt: TGTGCCATCAGTGACGGGGGGAGCGGGAGGGCAGATACGCAGTATTTT
CDR3aa: CAISDGGSGRADTQYF

abundance: .
d_gene: .
j_gene: TRBJ2-5
v_gene: TRBV5-6
len: 14
CDR3nt: TGTGCCAGCAGCAGGGACGGATTACAAGAGACCCAGTACTTC
CDR3aa: CASSRDGLQETQYF

abundance: .
d_gene: TRBD2
j_gene: TRBJ2-7
v_gene: TRBV5-1
len: 16
CDR3nt: TGCGCCAGCAGCTTATTAGCGGGAGTTGGGGACTACGAGCAGTACTTC
CDR3aa: CASSLLAGVGDYEQYF

abundance: .
d_gene: .
j_gene: TRBJ1-5
v_gene: TRBV30
len: 13
CDR3nt: TGTGCCTGGAGTCTGGGTCAGGATCAGCCCCAGCATTTT
CDR3aa: CAWSLGQDQPQHF

abundance: once
d_gene: TRBD1
j_gene: TRBJ1-1
v_gene: TRBV4-3
len: 16
CDR3nt: TGCGCCAGCAGCCCCGGGACAGGGGAGATGATGGCTGAAGCTTTCTTT
CDR3aa: CASSPGTGEMMAEAFF

abundance: .
d_gene: .
j_gene: TRBJ1-2
v_gene: TRBV7-9
len: 18
CDR3nt: TGTGCCAGCAGCTTAGGAACCGGGACAAAACTTGCTAACTATGGCTACACCTTC
CDR3aa: CASSLGTGTKLANYGYTF

abundance: .
d_gene: .
j_gene: TRBJ1-2
v_gene: TRBV4-3
len: 14
CDR3nt: TGCGCCAGCAGCCAAGACAGGGGTGGCTATGGCTACACCTTC
CDR3aa: CASSQDRGGYGYTF

abundance: .
d_gene: TRBD1
j_gene: TRBJ1-5
v_gene: TRBV7-8
len: 15
CDR3nt: TGTGCCAGCAGCTTAACAGGGGGCAGGGATCAGCCCCAGCATTTT
CDR3aa: CASSLTGGRDQPQHF

abundance: .
d_gene: .
j_gene: TRBJ2-1
v_gene: TRBV11-3
len: 17
CDR3nt: TGTGCCAGCAGCTTAGATCCGGCGGGACTGGACTACAATGAGCAGTTCTTC
CDR3aa: CASSLDPAGLDYNEQFF

abundance: few
d_gene: .
j_gene: TRBJ1-1
v_gene: TRBV5-1
len: 14
CDR3nt: TGCGCCAGCAGCTTCTCGACCCAGAACACTGAAGCTTTCTTT
CDR3aa: CASSFSTQNTEAFF

abundance: .
d_gene: .
j_gene: TRBJ2-1
v_gene: TRBV11-1
len: 14
CDR3nt: TGTGCCAGCAGCTTAGTGGGCGGTTACAATGAGCAGTTCTTC
CDR3aa: CASSLVGGYNEQFF

abundance: .
d_gene: .
j_gene: TRBJ1-1
v_gene: TRBV6-2/TRBV6-3
len: 14
CDR3nt: TGTGCCAGCAGTTACTACCCAGGGTTTGGTGAAGCTTTCTTT
CDR3aa: CASSYYPGFGEAFF

abundance: once
d_gene: TRBD1
j_gene: TRBJ2-5
v_gene: TRBV7-9
len: 14
CDR3nt: TGTGCCAGCAGCCTCGGACAGGGCCAGGAGACCCAGTACTTC
CDR3aa: CASSLGQGQETQYF

abundance: .
d_gene: .
j_gene: TRBJ1-2
v_gene: TRBV28
len: 15
CDR3nt: TGTGCCAGCAGTCCTCCCGGACAGCCTTACTATGGCTACACCTTC
CDR3aa: CASSPPGQPYYGYTF

abundance: .
d_gene: .
j_gene: TRBJ2-1
v_gene: TRBV11-1
len: 16
CDR3nt: TGTGCCAGCAACTCAAGACTAGGCCGGGGCTACAATGAGCAGTTCTTC
CDR3aa: CASNSRLGRGYNEQFF

abundance: few
d_gene: TRBD1
j_gene: TRBJ1-1
v_gene: TRBV19
len: 15
CDR3nt: TGTGCCAGTAGTACCCACAGGGGGCCGGGCACTGAAGCTTTCTTT
CDR3aa: CASSTHRGPGTEAFF